Included here is one T cell receptor (beta chain) sequence, with context. This sample was taken from a study of blood T cell repertoires in COVID-19. Study-wide background: From T cells, B-cell-depleted T cells, or PBMCs came the material, which was cDNA or gDNA.

Followed over time, Seattle patients had been enrolled while infection was active. V lost 5 bases and J 0 bases, leaving 8 bases between the germline ends. The CDR3 length is 14 residues. CDR1 is SQVTM and CDR2 is ANQGSEA in the germline V gene. In the original analysis: Reference gene primer amplification yielded estimated nucleated cell counts. The table came from immunoSEQ multiplex PCR; TCRdb's copy has only in-frame clones and leaves some out. V and J calls and clone size follow that table, whereas D and trimming were derived from the DNA. The top ten hold around 1% of the sample, which has about 200,000 clones, around four fifths seen once.

The specimen sequenced was peripheral blood. This clonotype was obtained from a man in his 60s with COVID-19, enrolled during active disease. The chain employs TRBV29-1 and TRBJ1-6; D is undetermined. CDR3 region: CSVTDNSYNSPLHF. CDR3 nucleotides: TGCAGCGTTACTGACAACTCCTATAATTCACCCCTCCACTTT.